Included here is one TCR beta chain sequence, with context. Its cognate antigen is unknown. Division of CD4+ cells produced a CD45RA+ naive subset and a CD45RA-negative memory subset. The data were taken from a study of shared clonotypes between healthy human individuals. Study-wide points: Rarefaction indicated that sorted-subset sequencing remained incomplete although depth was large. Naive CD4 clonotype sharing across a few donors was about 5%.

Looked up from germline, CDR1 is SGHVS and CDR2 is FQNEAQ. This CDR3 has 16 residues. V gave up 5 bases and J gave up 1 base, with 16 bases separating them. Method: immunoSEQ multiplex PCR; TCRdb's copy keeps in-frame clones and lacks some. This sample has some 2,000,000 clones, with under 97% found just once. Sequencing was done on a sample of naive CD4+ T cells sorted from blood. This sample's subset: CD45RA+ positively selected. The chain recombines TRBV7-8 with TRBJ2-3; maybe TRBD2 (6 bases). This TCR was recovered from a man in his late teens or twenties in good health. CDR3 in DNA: TGTGCCAGCAGCGGACGGATGGAGGGCGGCACAGATACGCAGTATTTT. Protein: CASSGRMEGGTDTQYF.